The 14 T cell receptor beta chains in this list originate from one sample, sequenced in a study of beta chain features in type 1 diabetes. Expressed TCRB transcripts were sequenced because the entire RNA isolate underwent reverse transcription. Using immunoSEQ multiplex PCR, the repertoire was profiled, and TCRdb retains in-frame clones only, with some absent. The sample carries about 900,000 clones, roughly 15% recorded once. The sequenced sample was naive CD4+ T cells from blood. Receptors were obtained from a woman between 18 and 29 years old in good health.

The genes are TRBV18 and TRBJ2-3; no reliable D call. Per the germline V gene, CDR1 is KGHSH and CDR2 is LQKENI. The V end was cut by 3 bases, the J end by 5 bases, with 12 bases between. The CDR3 length is 14 residues. Here the CDR3 DNA reads TGTGCCAGCTCACCGTCCGTTCCCGGAGATACGCAGTATTTT. Translated, it gives CASSPSVPGDTQYF.

The table lists this clone with a few counts. The gene calls are TRBV9 and TRBJ2-5; 7 nucleotides match TRBD2. Germline V CDR1 and CDR2: SGDLS, YYNGEE. The CDR3 is 14 residues long. Germline trimming cut 2 bases from V and 11 bases from J; bases unmatched to any gene: 12. Here the CDR3 reads CASSVGTTPREQYF. The CDR3 coding sequence is TGTGCCAGCAGCGTCGGGACTACCCCTCGGGAGCAGTACTTC.

This clone was found a few times. The genes are TRBV2 and TRBJ2-5; D perhaps matches TRBD2 (6 bases). Looked up from germline, CDR1 is SNHLY and CDR2 is FYNNEI. There are 12 residues in the CDR3. The ends were cut back, 10 bases at V and 0 bases at J, with 9 bases in the middle. In nucleotides, the CDR3 is TGTGCCACGCGGGACGACCAAGAGACCCAGTACTTC. Translating gives CATRDDQETQYF.

V usage is TRBV28 and J usage is TRBJ2-3; possible D gene TRBD1, 5 bases. Trimming removed 2 bases from V and 1 base from J, with 10 bases in between. Germline V gene sequence: CDR1 MDHEN, CDR2 SYDVKM. The CDR3 covers 15 residues. The CDR3 loop reads CASSLRGAGTDTQYF. The CDR3 region has the DNA TGTGCCAGCAGTTTAAGGGGCGCAGGCACAGATACGCAGTATTTT.

The V and J genes are TRBV28 and TRBJ1-2; 7 bases fit TRBD1. J lost 4 bases, V lost 6 bases, and 11 bases had no gene match. The germline V gene encodes CDR1 MDHEN and CDR2 SYDVKM. The CDR3 extends over 15 amino acids. CDR3: CASRTSGGRVYGYTF. The CDR3 DNA reads TGTGCCAGCAGAACCTCAGGGGGGAGGGTCTATGGCTACACCTTC.

The chain links TRBV2 to TRBJ2-5; D is possibly TRBD1 (5 bases). The CDR3 sequence is 15 residues long. Trimming removed 6 bases at V and 3 bases at J, with 17 bases between. Per the germline V gene, CDR1 is SNHLY and CDR2 is FYNNEI. Written as DNA, the CDR3 is TGTGCCAGCAGGTGGCAGGGTGGACAAGAAGAGACCCAGTACTTC. Encoded protein: CASRWQGGQEETQYF.

A word on this clone: Other nucleotide sequences in the sample specify the same CDR3. This chain joins TRBV5-1 and TRBJ1-4, with 9 bases identical to TRBD1. V lost 4 bases, J lost 8 bases, and 3 bases stayed unmatched. Germline lookup yields CDR1 SGHRS and CDR2 YFSETQ. CDR3 size: 13 residues. As DNA, the CDR3 is TGCGCCAGCAGCCTCGGGACAGGGGAAAAACTGTTTTTT. Amino acids: CASSLGTGEKLFF.

This clone was detected only a few times. The chain links TRBV18 to TRBJ2-4; D perhaps matches TRBD1 (6 bases). The CDR3 spans 18 residues. Germline V gene sequence: CDR1 KGHSH, CDR2 LQKENI. The V gene lost 3 bases and the J gene lost 3 bases, with 21 bases spanning the gap. CDR3 DNA: TGTGCCAGCTCACCGAGTCCCATCAGGTACAGGGACAAAAACATTCAGTACTTC. Amino acid sequence: CASSPSPIRYRDKNIQYF.

This clone was seen a few times. J is TRBJ2-1 and V is TRBV29-1, with 7 positions matching TRBD2. V was clipped by 2 bases and J by 0 bases; unmatched bases: 4. The CDR3 totals 15 residues. The germline V gene encodes CDR1 SQVTM and CDR2 ANQGSEA. The CDR3 sequence is CSVERLAASYNEQFF. The DNA for the CDR3 is TGCAGCGTTGAACGGCTAGCGGCCTCCTACAATGAGCAGTTCTTC.

The chain employs TRBV27 and TRBJ2-3; a possible D gene is TRBD1 (5 bases). CDR3 length: 15 residues. CDR1 and CDR2 from the germline V gene are MNHEY and SMNVEV (reference sequence). Trimming took 7 bases from V and 2 from J, leaving 16 bases between them. CDR3 in amino acids: CASTQQAGATDTQYF. DNA of the CDR3: TGTGCCAGCACCCAACAAGCTGGGGCCACAGATACGCAGTATTTT.

The CDR3 DNA follows: TGTGCCAGCAGAGCTACAGGGGGCCATAATCAGCCCCAGCATTTT. This translates into CASRATGGHNQPQHF. This chain links TRBV27 with TRBJ1-5, with 9 bases aligning to TRBD1. With 6 bases clipped from V and 4 bases from J, the junction kept 7 bases outside the gene matches. From germline, CDR1 is MNHEY and CDR2 SMNVEV (reference sequence). CDR3 length: 15 amino acids.

This clone was seen a handful of times. V usage is TRBV4-1 and J usage is TRBJ2-1; perhaps TRBD2 as D (5 bases). V was clipped by 3 bases and J by 0 bases, with 9 bases between them. This CDR3 is built from 15 residues. The V gene's germline CDR1 is MGHRA and CDR2 YSYEKL. The CDR3 reads CASSQWTRSYNEQFF. In DNA, the CDR3 is TGCGCCAGCAGCCAGTGGACTCGCTCCTACAATGAGCAGTTCTTC.

The chain employs TRBV2 and TRBJ1-5; D gene uncertain. CDR1 and CDR2 (germline): SNHLY, FYNNEI. V was trimmed by 6 bases and J by 4 bases, leaving 4 bases between them. The CDR3 has 11 amino acids. As DNA, the CDR3 is TGTGCCAGCAGGAAGAATCAGCCCCAGCATTTT. Amino acid sequence: CASRKNQPQHF.

For the CDR3, the DNA is TGTGCCAGCAGAAGAGGCCTGGACTACAATGAGCAGTTCTTC. This translates into CASRRGLDYNEQFF. V gene TRBV7-9 combines with J gene TRBJ2-1; D gene uncertain. The CDR3 is made up of 14 amino acids. Trimming stripped 6 bases from V and 3 bases from J, with 12 bases between. Germline V gene data show CDR1 as SEHNR and CDR2 as FQNEAQ (reference sequence).